The 26 T cell receptor beta chains presented below share a single source sample, sequenced in a study of PD-1 blockade in classical Hodgkin lymphoma. TCRdb's table, derived via immunoSEQ multiplex PCR, lists solely in-frame clones and lacks some. The table lists over 80,000 clones, around four fifths of them singletons. Time point specified: cycle 4 day 1 (C4D1), after less than 7 weeks of nivolumab. Each patient's relapse followed autologous stem cell transplantation, and brentuximab vedotin exposure varied. The specimen was peripheral blood mononuclear cells (PBMCs), collected before the fourth cycle of nivolumab. The receptors here all came from a human donor with classical Hodgkin lymphoma.

V and J are TRBV13 and TRBJ2-1, with 11 bases fitting TRBD1. CDR3 length: 15 residues. Germline trimming cut 5 bases from V and 9 bases from J; bases unmatched to any gene: 9. Germline lookup yields CDR1 PRHDT and CDR2 FYEKMQ (reference sequence). DNA of the CDR3: TGTGCCAGCAGCCGAGAAGGGACAGGGGGTCCTGAGCAGTTCTTC. Its translation is CASSREGTGGPEQFF.

The J gene is TRBJ2-1, the V gene TRBV30; D is ambiguous. Trimming cost V 2 bases and J 5 bases, with 10 bases left between them. CDR3 size: 13 residues. Germline V gene data show CDR1 as GTSNPN and CDR2 as SVGIG (reference sequence). The CDR3 DNA follows: TGTGCCTGGAGTTTCCAACATCACAATGAGCAGTTCTTC. This encodes CAWSFQHHNEQFF.

CDR3 nucleotide sequence: TGTGCCAGCAGCTCAACAGGGGAGTGGGAGACCCAGTACTTC. It specifies CASSSTGEWETQYF. This rearrangement joins TRBV7-9 to TRBJ2-5, with 7 bases aligning to TRBD1. Germline V gives CDR1 SEHNR, CDR2 FQNEAQ (reference sequence). The CDR3 is 14 residues long. V lost 4 bases to trimming and J lost 5 bases; unmatched junction nucleotides: 7.

The CDR3 reads CASSQVGTGGISGNTIYF. CDR3 DNA: TGCGCCAGCAGCCAAGTAGGAACAGGGGGAATCTCTGGAAACACCATATATTTT. J is TRBJ1-3 and V is TRBV4-1, with TRBD1 matching over 8 bases. CDR1 and CDR2 from the germline V gene are MGHRA and YSYEKL. Trimming at V came to 1 base and at J to 0 bases, leaving 8 bases not matched to a gene. The CDR3 consists of 18 residues.

V gene TRBV7-9 combines with J gene TRBJ1-1, with a tentative D call TRBD1 (5 bases). The germline V gene encodes CDR1 SEHNR and CDR2 FQNEAQ (reference sequence). Trimming stripped 4 bases from V and 0 bases from J, with 21 bases between. This CDR3 comprises 18 residues. In nucleotides, the CDR3 is TGTGCCAGCAGCTCTATCGACAGTTATCATTACATGAACACTGAAGCTTTCTTT. Translated, it gives CASSSIDSYHYMNTEAFF.

CDR3 coding DNA: TGTGCCAGCAGCCTTAGAGAGACCCAGTACTTC. Protein sequence: CASSLRETQYF. This sequence joins TRBV9 and TRBJ2-5; D not certain. This CDR3 region has 11 residues. The germline gives CDR1 SGDLS, CDR2 YYNGEE. Trimming took 4 bases from V and 4 from J, leaving 5 bases between them.

This clone has just one count. CDR3: CASSLGDTTDTQYF. CDR3 DNA: TGCGCCAGCAGCTTGGGGGACACCACAGATACGCAGTATTTT. The chain has TRBV5-1 and TRBJ2-3, with TRBD1 as a possible D gene (6 bases). The CDR3 is 14 residues long. Trimming removed 0 bases from V and 2 bases from J, with 7 bases in between. Germline V gene lookup returns CDR1 SGHRS and CDR2 YFSETQ.

The chain couples TRBV6-6 to TRBJ1-1; D uncertain. Germline lookup yields CDR1 MNHNY and CDR2 SVGAGI (reference sequence). There are 15 residues in the CDR3. V lost 0 bases and J lost 3, with 11 bases in between. The CDR3: CASSYSHIGDTEAFF. The CDR3, as DNA: TGTGCCAGCAGTTACTCGCATATTGGGGACACTGAAGCTTTCTTT.

V is TRBV5-1 and J is TRBJ2-3; the D gene is possibly TRBD2 (6 bases). Trimming pared 4 bases from V and 1 base from J, leaving 19 bases between. From germline, CDR1 is SGHRS and CDR2 YFSETQ. This CDR3 spans 17 amino acids. The CDR3 region has the DNA TGCGCCAGCAGCCTCTTCTCCGAGACTAGGGGCACAGATACGCAGTATTTT. Its translation: CASSLFSETRGTDTQYF.

This chain links TRBV19 with TRBJ1-1, with 10 bases lining up with TRBD1. The CDR3 has 17 amino acids. Trimming took 5 bases from V and 3 from J; bases not matched to a gene: 12. Germline V gene data show CDR1 as LNHDA and CDR2 as SQIVND (reference sequence). The CDR3 sequence: CASSPLDRGRGDTEAFF. The CDR3 DNA reads TGTGCCAGTAGTCCCCTCGACAGGGGGCGCGGGGACACTGAAGCTTTCTTT.

In this sample, this clone turned up a few times. This rearrangement joins TRBV28 to TRBJ1-5, with 10 bases fitting TRBD1. There are 12 residues in the CDR3. The V and J ends lost 8 bases and 6 bases, in that order; junction bases with no gene match: 1. Germline CDR1 MDHEN, CDR2 SYDVKM. The DNA for the CDR3 is TGTGCCAGCGGGACAGGGGTTCAGCCCCAGCATTTT. It is translated as CASGTGVQPQHF.

The chain has TRBV6-1 and TRBJ2-7; 7 nucleotides line up with TRBD1. Germline values: CDR1 MNHNS, CDR2 SASEGT. CDR3 length equals 13 residues. J lost 3 bases, V lost 7 bases, and 6 bases had no gene match. The CDR3 loop reads CASTLTGFYEQYF. CDR3 DNA sequence: TGTGCCAGCACCTTGACAGGGTTCTACGAGCAGTACTTC.

The chain is built from TRBV6-5 and TRBJ2-7, with 9 nucleotides matching TRBD2. Germline V gene data show CDR1 as MNHEY and CDR2 as SVGAGI. The CDR3 length is 15 residues. With 3 bases clipped from V and 4 bases from J, the junction kept 7 bases outside the gene matches. DNA for the CDR3: TGTGCCAGCAGTTATAGGTCTAGCGGGGAATACGAGCAGTACTTC. Translated, it gives CASSYRSSGEYEQYF.

The CDR3 loop is CAIGAGGLWEQYF. CDR3 DNA sequence: TGTGCCATCGGGGCGGGTGGGCTGTGGGAGCAGTACTTC. The V call is TRBV10-3, the J call TRBJ2-7; possibly TRBD1 or TRBD2 for D (5 bases each). Trimming stripped 8 bases from V and 7 bases from J, with 18 bases between. This CDR3 has 13 residues. CDR1 is ENHRY, CDR2 SYGVKD, per germline.

This chain links TRBV4-2 with TRBJ1-1, with D uncertain. Trimming shortened V by 0 bases and J by 5 bases, and 13 bases separated the two germline ends. The CDR3 length is 15 residues. Germline values: CDR1 LGHNA, CDR2 YNFKEQ. Here the CDR3 reads CASSQEGGQSTEAFF. The CDR3 DNA follows: TGTGCCAGCAGCCAAGAGGGAGGGCAATCTACTGAAGCTTTCTTT.

The rearrangement uses TRBV7-2 and TRBJ2-1; 9 bases fit TRBD2. Trimming took 5 bases from V and 0 from J; bases not matched to a gene: 2. Germline V gene lookup returns CDR1 SGHTA and CDR2 FQGNSA. The CDR3 is made up of 15 amino acids. In nucleotides, the CDR3 is TGTGCCAGCAGCCAGGGACTAGCCTCCTACAATGAGCAGTTCTTC. Translating gives CASSQGLASYNEQFF.

This clone has just a few counts. V gene TRBV5-1 combines with J gene TRBJ1-1; possibly TRBD1 for D (6 bases). The germline V gene encodes CDR1 SGHRS and CDR2 YFSETQ. V lost 3 bases and J 6 bases, leaving 9 bases between the germline ends. The CDR3 covers 12 residues. The CDR3 sequence is CASSSTGSEAFF. The DNA of the CDR3 is TGCGCCAGCAGCTCGACAGGCTCTGAAGCTTTCTTT.

The rearrangement uses TRBV6-1 and TRBJ1-5; D is undetermined. This CDR3 has 13 residues. Per germline, CDR1 MNHNS and CDR2 SASEGT. The ends were cut back, 2 bases at V and 6 bases at J, with 8 bases in the middle. The CDR3 region has the DNA TGTGCCAGCAGTGAACGAGGTAGTCAGCCCCAGCATTTT. It encodes CASSERGSQPQHF.

For this clone: At one of its ends the junction is not consistent with the germline gene, which may arise from a read error. The chain joins TRBV7-7 to TRBJ2-3; D possibly corresponds to TRBD1 (6 bases). The CDR3 spans 13 residues. Germline values: CDR1 SSHAT, CDR2 FNYEAQ (reference sequence). The CDR3 sequence: CASSHYRADTQYF. The CDR3 DNA reads TGTGCTAGCAGCCATTACAGGGCAGATACGCAGTATTTT.

This sequence joins TRBV6-5 and TRBJ1-3; no reliable D call. The CDR3 is 13 residues long. Germline CDR1 MNHEY, CDR2 SVGAGI. V was cut by 6 bases and J by 0 bases, with 6 bases left in between. The CDR3 here is CASRASSGNTIYF. The CDR3 coding sequence is TGTGCCAGCAGGGCCAGCTCTGGAAACACCATATATTTT.

The chain combines TRBV18 with TRBJ2-1, with 14 bases fitting TRBD2. Germline loops: CDR1 KGHSH, CDR2 LQKENI. Unmatched junction bases numbered 0, after V lost 3 bases and J lost 5 bases. The CDR3 extends over 15 amino acids. The CDR3 protein is CASSPGLAGDNEQFF. In nucleotides, the CDR3 is TGTGCCAGCTCACCGGGACTAGCGGGAGACAATGAGCAGTTCTTC.

V and J are TRBV5-4 and TRBJ2-2; the match to TRBD1 covers 8 bases. The trim removed 3 bases at V and 4 bases at J, leaving 8 bases unmatched. Germline-derived CDR1 and CDR2 are SGHNT and YYREEE (reference sequence). The CDR3 totals 16 residues. CDR3 sequence (DNA): TGTGCCAGCAGCTACACCCGGGACAGGCGCACCGGGGAGCTGTTTTTT. Its translation is CASSYTRDRRTGELFF.

The V gene is TRBV5-1, the J gene TRBJ2-3; 9 bases align to TRBD2. V was clipped by 4 bases and J by 4 bases; unmatched bases: 7. CDR1 is SGHRS and CDR2 is YFSETQ in the germline V gene. This CDR3 contains 15 residues. The CDR3 sequence is CASSVSGGSADTQYF. CDR3 bases: TGCGCCAGCAGCGTGAGCGGGGGGAGCGCAGATACGCAGTATTTT.

The CDR3 sequence is CASSNRALGNQPQHF. For the CDR3, the DNA is TGTGCCAGCAGTAACCGGGCCCTCGGAAATCAGCCCCAGCATTTT. The chain couples TRBV6-5 to TRBJ1-5; unclear D gene. This CDR3 is 15 amino acids long. Germline-derived CDR1 and CDR2 are MNHEY and SVGAGI. Deletions cut 5 bases from V and 4 bases from J, with 15 bases between.

J is TRBJ2-5 and V is TRBV28; D is undetermined. The CDR3 is 15 residues long. Trimming removed 1 base from V and 4 bases from J, with 13 bases in between. Germline loops: CDR1 MDHEN, CDR2 SYDVKM. The CDR3 spells CASSLSDGLRETQYF. The CDR3 DNA follows: TGTGCCAGCAGTTTATCCGACGGGTTACGAGAGACCCAGTACTTC.

This rearrangement joins TRBV25-1 to TRBJ1-2; D possibly corresponds to TRBD1 (5 bases). Germline V gene lookup returns CDR1 MGHDK and CDR2 SYGVNS. Trimming took 2 bases from V and 2 from J, leaving 12 bases between them. The CDR3 spans 15 residues. The CDR3 spells CASSETSGRNYGYTF. CDR3 in DNA: TGTGCCAGCAGTGAAACCTCGGGACGGAACTATGGCTACACCTTC.